These 20 T cell receptor beta chains originate from one sample sequenced in a study of post-analysis software for immune sequencing data. Study-level findings and limits: Patients used about five TRBV segments, including TRBV5-6, TRBV5-1 and TRBV20-1, more often than controls.

Antigen specificity for these receptors is unknown. TCR beta cDNA libraries had unique molecular identifiers. TCRdb ran MiXCR on the PCR reads and lists one entry per CDR3 protein. The sample has about 540,000 distinct CDR3 sequences, around 34% seen once; the top ten hold around 5.9%. The specimen was blood. The origin of the receptors is a girl aged 2-17 years with multiple sclerosis.

The chain joins TRBV5-1 to TRBJ1-1, with TRBD1 as a possible D gene (6 bases). Germline CDR1 is SGHRS and CDR2 is YFSETQ. V lost 3 bases and J 4 bases, leaving 13 bases between the germline ends. The CDR3 consists of 14 residues. The CDR3 spells CASSWGGASTEAFF. CDR3 nucleotide sequence: TGCGCCAGCAGCTGGGGGGGGGCGAGCACTGAAGCTTTCTTT.

This clonotype appeared a few times. The chain carries TRBV10-1 and TRBJ1-2; no clear D gene. Germline values: CDR1 WNHNN, CDR2 SYGVQD (reference sequence). The CDR3 is 13 amino acids. V dropped 2 bases and J dropped 4 bases, with 8 bases sitting between them. This chain's CDR3 is CASSETLGYGYTF. CDR3 nucleotides: TGCGCCAGCAGTGAGACCCTCGGCTATGGCTACACCTTC.

CDR3 in amino acids: CASSQRGGGAFEQYF. In DNA, the CDR3 is TGCGCCAGCAGCCAAAGGGGCGGGGGGGCCTTCGAGCAGTACTTC. V gene TRBV4-1 combines with J gene TRBJ2-1, with 9 bases aligning to TRBD2. The better agreement between TRBJ2-7 and the DNA end casts doubt on the J call. The CDR3 length is 15 residues. The germline V gene encodes CDR1 MGHRA and CDR2 YSYEKL.

The V and J genes are TRBV24-1 and TRBJ1-5; TRBD1 might be the D (5 bases). V shed 4 bases and J shed 12 bases, with 18 bases lying between them. The CDR3 sequence is 14 residues long. CDR1 and CDR2 from the germline V gene are KGHDR and SFDVKD. This CDR3 reads CATSDPPQGKGQHF. The CDR3 bases are TGTGCCACCAGTGACCCCCCGCAGGGCAAGGGCCAGCATTTT.

This chain links TRBV6-6 with TRBJ2-2; 7 bases are shared with TRBD1. CDR1 and CDR2 (germline): MNHNY, SVGAGI (reference sequence). There are 15 residues in the CDR3. With 5 bases clipped from V and 1 base from J, the junction kept 4 bases outside the gene matches. DNA for the CDR3: TGTGCCAGCAGTCTAAGACAGGGGAACACCGGGGAGCTGTTTTTT. As protein: CASSLRQGNTGELFF.

The genes are TRBV9 and TRBJ1-1; 9 positions agree with TRBD1. V trimming: 0 bases; J trimming: 3 bases; junction bases outside the gene matches: 9. Germline values: CDR1 SGDLS, CDR2 YYNGEE. This CDR3 is built from 17 residues. This CDR3 reads CASSVVVTGGADTEAFF. The DNA of the CDR3 is TGTGCCAGCAGCGTAGTCGTTACAGGGGGCGCGGACACTGAAGCTTTCTTT.

This clonotype was detected once. V and J are TRBV27 and TRBJ2-5; TRBD1 matches at 7 bases. After removal of 4 bases from V and 1 base from J, the junction contained 6 bases not matched to a gene. Looked up from germline, CDR1 is MNHEY and CDR2 is SMNVEV (reference sequence). The CDR3 covers 15 residues. The chain's CDR3 is CASSSTGATQETQYF. In DNA, the CDR3 is TGTGCCAGCAGTTCAACAGGGGCCACCCAAGAGACCCAGTACTTC.

Only a few counts were recorded for this clonotype. This chain uses TRBV3-1 with TRBJ2-7; 8 nucleotides match TRBD1. The CDR3 contains 12 residues. Losses at the gene ends were 3 bases for V and 6 bases for J; bases not matched to a gene: 1. CDR1 LGHDT and CDR2 YNNKEL come from the germline V gene (reference sequence). CDR3 amino acids: CASSHGQGEQYF. The CDR3 nucleotides are TGTGCCAGCAGCCATGGACAGGGCGAGCAGTACTTC.

The CDR3 DNA is TGCGCCAGCAGCTTAGGACCGGGAATGGGAGCCAAAAACATTCAGTACTTC. Its translation: CASSLGPGMGAKNIQYF. This chain uses TRBV4-1 with TRBJ2-4, with D possibly being TRBD2 (5 bases). Deletions cut 5 bases from V and 0 bases from J, with 17 bases between. The germline V gene has CDR1 MGHRA and CDR2 YSYEKL. The CDR3 is 17 amino acids.

This sequence joins TRBV12-3 or TRBV12-4 and TRBJ1-2, with TRBD1 as a possible D gene (5 bases). The CDR3 length is 11 residues. V was trimmed by 3 bases and J by 12 bases, leaving 11 bases between them. CDR3 DNA sequence: TGTGCCAGCAGTTTTGCAGGGATCCACACCTTC. Protein sequence: CASSFAGIHTF.

This chain links TRBV5-1 with TRBJ2-3; 11 nucleotides match TRBD2. CDR3 length equals 15 residues. V lost 5 bases, J lost 7 bases, and 9 bases stayed unmatched. The germline CDR1 and CDR2 sequences are SGHRS and YFSETQ. DNA of the CDR3: TGCGCCAGCAGTTCACCCGGGACTAGCGGTTATACGCAGTATTTT. Translating gives CASSSPGTSGYTQYF. The variable domain in full, with the rest retrieved from reference TRBV5-1 and TRBJ2-3, is KAGVTQTPRYLIKTRGQQVTLSCSPISGHRSVSWYQQTPGQGLQFLFEYFSETQRNKGNFPGRFSGRQFSNSRSEMNVSTLELGDSALYLCASSSPGTSGYTQYFGPGTRLTVL.

The CDR3 reads CASSEGEGAGLVLGQPQHF. CDR3 coding DNA: TGTGCCAGCAGTGAAGGTGAAGGAGCGGGGCTAGTACTGGGTCAGCCCCAGCATTTT. V gene TRBV6-1 combines with J gene TRBJ1-5, with D possibly TRBD1 on 5 matching bases. The V end was cut by 1 base, the J end by 6 bases, with 25 bases between. This CDR3 has 19 amino acids. Germline V gives CDR1 MNHNS, CDR2 SASEGT.

This clonotype was recorded a few times. V usage is TRBV6-6 and J usage is TRBJ2-5, with 8 nucleotides matching TRBD2. Germline CDR1 reads MNHNY; CDR2 reads SVGAGI (reference sequence). The CDR3 loop spans 14 amino acids. V trimming: 6 bases; J trimming: 2 bases; junction bases outside the gene matches: 5. CDR3 region: CASRSGLAQETQYF. The CDR3 bases are TGTGCCAGCAGATCCGGACTAGCTCAAGAGACCCAGTACTTC.

This clonotype has just a few counts. The chain links TRBV5-1 to TRBJ2-7; 7 bases fit TRBD1. Germline trimming cut 4 bases from V and 7 bases from J; bases unmatched to any gene: 8. There are 13 residues in the CDR3. In germline, CDR1 is SGHRS, CDR2 YFSETQ. CDR3 in amino acids: CASSPGQTLEQYF. CDR3 coding DNA: TGCGCCAGCAGCCCGGGACAGACGCTGGAGCAGTACTTC.

Note on this clonotype: A junction boundary mismatches the germline segment, possibly from a read error. The gene calls are TRBV6-5 and TRBJ2-7, with TRBD1 matching over 8 bases. This CDR3 contains 14 residues. Looked up from germline, CDR1 is MNHEY and CDR2 is SVGAGI. CDR3 coding DNA: TGTGCCAGCGGTTACTCACAGGGGGCCTACGAGCAGTACTTC. It yields the protein CASGYSQGAYEQYF.

This clonotype was counted many times. The gene calls are TRBV20-1 and TRBJ1-2, with TRBD1 matching over 7 bases. The germline gives CDR1 DFQATT, CDR2 SNEGSKA (reference sequence). J was trimmed by 5 bases and V by 5 bases; bases with no gene match: 5. The CDR3 spans 12 residues. The CDR3, as DNA: TGCAGTGCTCGACAGGGCCCTTATGGCTACACCTTC. Translation: CSARQGPYGYTF.

The J gene is TRBJ1-1, the V gene TRBV11-2, with D unclear. This CDR3 is 15 amino acids long. From germline, CDR1 is SGHAT and CDR2 FQNNGV. V gave up 1 base and J gave up 1 base, with 10 bases separating them. CDR3 sequence reads: CASSLGLGTNTEAFF. The DNA for the CDR3 is TGTGCCAGCAGCTTAGGCCTGGGAACGAACACTGAAGCTTTCTTT.

This clonotype was detected a few times. The chain is built from TRBV4-1 and TRBJ1-6, with D maybe TRBD1 (5 bases). Germline V gene sequence: CDR1 MGHRA, CDR2 YSYEKL. Trimming pared 0 bases from V and 0 bases from J, leaving 12 bases between. This CDR3 has 18 amino acids. The CDR3 sequence: CASSQEDSRSSYNSPLHF. Written as DNA, the CDR3 is TGCGCCAGCAGCCAAGAAGACAGTAGGAGCTCCTATAATTCACCCCTCCACTTT.

V gene TRBV20-1 combines with J gene TRBJ2-1, with D perhaps matching TRBD1 or TRBD2 (5 bases each). The CDR3 has 14 residues. The germline V and J ends were trimmed by 4 bases and 4 bases, with 14 bases remaining between them. Germline V gene lookup returns CDR1 DFQATT and CDR2 SNEGSKA (reference sequence). CDR3 sequence: CSATGRGPYNEQFF. The CDR3 DNA follows: TGCAGTGCTACCGGACGGGGCCCTTACAATGAGCAGTTCTTC.

This sequence joins TRBV7-3 and TRBJ2-3; D is unresolved. The CDR3 is made up of 14 amino acids. Trimming took 6 bases from V and 6 from J, leaving 16 bases between them. Germline CDR1 reads SGHTA; CDR2 reads FQGTGA. CDR3 nucleotide sequence: TGTGCCAGCAGGAGCCAAGGGCCTGGGGATACGCAGTATTTT. Protein: CASRSQGPGDTQYF.